Listed here are 29 T cell receptor beta chains from one sample, sequenced in a study of shared clonotypes between healthy human individuals. Here immunoSEQ multiplex PCR was the method, and the copy in TCRdb shows in-frame clones only, minus some. Of under 2.5 million clones in the sample, about nine tenths were seen once. What was sequenced was naive CD4+ T cells from PBMCs. Subset reported: CD45RA+ positively selected. These receptors were taken from a man younger than 35 in good health. Some clones in this sample may be carry-over from other donors' samples.

The gene calls are TRBV2 and TRBJ2-4; 8 bases are shared with TRBD1. This CDR3 contains 13 residues. Trimming took 9 bases from V and 9 from J; bases not matched to a gene: 10. Germline lookup yields CDR1 SNHLY and CDR2 FYNNEI. The CDR3 spells CASFRQGQGIQYF. The DNA for the CDR3 is TGTGCCAGTTTCAGACAGGGGCAAGGCATTCAGTACTTC.

The chain uses TRBV2 and TRBJ2-1; 11 bases are a match to TRBD2. Trimming took 6 bases from V and 10 from J; bases not matched to a gene: 5. The CDR3 runs to 13 residues. Germline V CDR1 and CDR2: SNHLY, FYNNEI. The CDR3 nucleotides read TGTGCCAGCAGAGAAATAGCGGGAGGGGAGCAGTTCTTC. It yields the protein CASREIAGGEQFF.

The gene calls are TRBV7-3 and TRBJ2-7; D assignment may be TRBD1 or TRBD2 (6 bases each). The V gene's germline CDR1 is SGHTA and CDR2 FQGTGA. The CDR3 sequence is 16 residues long. V was cut by 2 bases and J by 2 bases, with 16 bases left in between. The CDR3 is CASSLGRGRFAYEQYF. CDR3 DNA: TGTGCCAGCAGCTTAGGTCGGGGGCGCTTCGCCTACGAGCAGTACTTC.

The chain recombines TRBV11-2 with TRBJ2-2, with unresolved D. This CDR3 region has 12 residues. Germline V CDR1 and CDR2: SGHAT, FQNNGV. Deletions cut 1 base from V and 8 bases from J, with 5 bases between. DNA for the CDR3: TGTGCCAGCAGCTTAGTTTGGGGGGAGCTGTTTTTT. This encodes CASSLVWGELFF.

The J gene is TRBJ2-5, the V gene TRBV6-1, with D unresolved. The ends were cut back, 2 bases at V and 4 bases at J, with 11 bases in the middle. Germline V CDR1 and CDR2: MNHNS, SASEGT. CDR3 length: 14 residues. The CDR3, as DNA: TGTGCCAGCAGTGAACAGATGATCCGAGAGACCCAGTACTTC. Translating gives CASSEQMIRETQYF.

The chain uses TRBV7-8 and TRBJ2-7; the D gene is possibly TRBD2 (6 bases). CDR1 and CDR2 (germline): SGHVS, FQNEAQ. CDR3 length equals 17 residues. V was trimmed by 0 bases and J by 1 base, leaving 16 bases between them. Here the CDR3 reads CASSLAAGRGVSYEQYF. CDR3 sequence (DNA): TGTGCCAGCAGCTTAGCGGCGGGACGGGGCGTATCCTACGAGCAGTACTTC.

The chain employs TRBV18 and TRBJ2-1; D may match TRBD1 or TRBD2 (6 bases each). There are 19 residues in the CDR3. The V gene's germline CDR1 is KGHSH and CDR2 LQKENI. V was pared by 3 bases and J by 2 bases, with 23 bases between. CDR3 loop: CASSPGAGPPTNPYNEQFF. CDR3 DNA sequence: TGTGCCAGCTCACCGGGGGCGGGACCCCCCACCAACCCCTACAATGAGCAGTTCTTC.

V gene TRBV10-3 combines with J gene TRBJ1-5; D is ambiguous. V was pared by 0 bases and J by 4 bases, with 7 bases between. CDR3 length: 14 amino acids. Germline assignment: CDR1 ENHRY and CDR2 SYGVKD. The CDR3 DNA sequence: TGTGCCATCAGTGAGTCAGACAAGAATCAGCCCCAGCATTTT. Its translation is CAISESDKNQPQHF.

The DNA of the CDR3 is TGTGCCAGTAGCAGACAGGGGGCGCTCGGGGCCAACGTCCTGACTTTC. The encoded protein is CASSRQGALGANVLTF. V and J are TRBV19 and TRBJ2-6; 10 bases match TRBD1. Trimming cost V 6 bases and J 4 bases; bases outside gene matches: 6. This CDR3 has 16 amino acids. Germline lookup yields CDR1 LNHDA and CDR2 SQIVND (reference sequence).

The chain employs TRBV5-1 and TRBJ2-3, with TRBD2 matching over 9 bases. Germline values: CDR1 SGHRS, CDR2 YFSETQ. There are 17 residues in the CDR3. J lost 0 bases, V lost 1 base, and 6 bases had no gene match. CDR3 coding DNA: TGCGCCAGCAGCTTGAAGCGGGGGGTACATAGCACAGATACGCAGTATTTT. As protein: CASSLKRGVHSTDTQYF.

V and J are TRBV6-5 and TRBJ2-2; D is unclear. Germline V gene sequence: CDR1 MNHEY, CDR2 SVGAGI. The CDR3 is 14 amino acids. The V gene lost 7 bases and the J gene lost 5 bases, with 14 bases spanning the gap. The CDR3: CASTFRAATGELFF. Here the CDR3 DNA reads TGTGCCAGCACCTTCAGAGCCGCTACCGGGGAGCTGTTTTTT.

This clone showed up just once. V gene TRBV9 combines with J gene TRBJ1-3; no firm D call. Germline CDR1 reads SGDLS; CDR2 reads YYNGEE. Between the trimmed V and J ends, which lost 0 bases and 0 bases, there was a span of 10 bases. This CDR3 is 16 amino acids long. CDR3 DNA: TGTGCCAGCAGCGTAGCTGCCCAAGGCTCTGGAAACACCATATATTTT. Protein sequence: CASSVAAQGSGNTIYF.

The V and J genes are TRBV6-6 and TRBJ1-1, with a tentative D call TRBD1 (5 bases). The length of the CDR3 is 14 residues. Germline V gene sequence: CDR1 MNHNY, CDR2 SVGAGI (reference sequence). Trimming left V 10 bases short and J 8 bases short, with 23 bases between. The CDR3 DNA is TGTGCCACCAATTCGAACCCAGGGCTATCCGAAGCTTTCTTT. Its translation: CATNSNPGLSEAFF.

This clone is a singleton in its sample. CDR3 nucleotide sequence: TGCGCCAGCAGCTTGGGGGCGGGAGTGACAGATACGCAGTATTTT. Amino acids: CASSLGAGVTDTQYF. This chain links TRBV5-1 with TRBJ2-3, with TRBD2 identical over 7 bases. The CDR3 consists of 15 residues. Per the germline V gene, CDR1 is SGHRS and CDR2 is YFSETQ. The J segment lost 3 bases and the V segment lost 0 bases, leaving 4 bases of the junction unmatched.

V is TRBV5-4 and J is TRBJ1-3; D is unresolved. The length of the CDR3 is 18 residues. From germline, CDR1 is SGHNT and CDR2 YYREEE (reference sequence). Trimming shortened V by 0 bases and J by 0 bases, and 16 bases separated the two germline ends. Here the CDR3 DNA reads TGTGCCAGCAGCTTGGTTGGTCTCTATCGACCCTCTGGAAACACCATATATTTT. It specifies CASSLVGLYRPSGNTIYF.

This chain links TRBV27 with TRBJ2-3; 7 bases are a match to TRBD2. This CDR3 spans 16 amino acids. Trimming took 6 bases from V and 4 from J; bases not matched to a gene: 13. CDR1 MNHEY and CDR2 SMNVEV come from the germline V gene (reference sequence). In nucleotides, the CDR3 is TGTGCCAGCAGCTTAGGTCCTAGCGGTGGCGCAGATACGCAGTATTTT. Amino acids: CASSLGPSGGADTQYF.

The chain is built from TRBV19 and TRBJ1-5; possible D gene TRBD1, 5 bases. Between the trimmed V and J ends, which lost 7 bases and 1 base, there was a span of 14 bases. The CDR3 consists of 15 residues. The germline V gene encodes CDR1 LNHDA and CDR2 SQIVND (reference sequence). The CDR3 nucleotides read TGTGCCAGTACCAAGACCCAGGGAAGCAATCAGCCCCAGCATTTT. Protein product: CASTKTQGSNQPQHF. The whole variable domain, remainder taken from reference TRBV19 and TRBJ1-5, is DGGITQSPKYLFRKEGQNVTLSCEQNLNHDAMYWYRQDPGQGLRLIYYSQIVNDFQKGDIAEGYSVSREKKESFPLTVTSAQKNPTAFYLCASTKTQGSNQPQHFGDGTRLSIL.

In this sample, this clone turned up once. CDR3 sequence reads: CASRLSRARSTEAFF. DNA of the CDR3: TGTGCCAGCAGACTAAGCCGGGCGCGGAGCACTGAAGCTTTCTTT. The chain carries TRBV28 and TRBJ1-1, with D unclear. Germline lookup yields CDR1 MDHEN and CDR2 SYDVKM. This CDR3 contains 15 residues. V shed 6 bases and J shed 4 bases, with 18 bases lying between them. The full variable domain, with the rest looked up from reference TRBV28 and TRBJ1-1, is DVKVTQSSRYLVKRTGEKVFLECVQDMDHENMFWYRQDPGLGLRLIYFSYDVKMKEKGDIPEGYSVSREKKERFSLILESASTNQTSMYLCASRLSRARSTEAFFGQGTRLTVV.

This clone showed up just once. The chain combines TRBV15 with TRBJ1-5; 7 positions agree with TRBD1. The J segment lost 8 bases and the V segment lost 3 bases, leaving 13 bases of the junction unmatched. Germline V gene sequence: CDR1 LNHNV, CDR2 YYDKDF (reference sequence). This CDR3 has 16 residues. The CDR3 region has the DNA TGTGCCACCAGCAGGTCGCTAACAGGGGCCCTTGAGCCCCAGCATTTT. Its translation is CATSRSLTGALEPQHF.

The rearrangement joins TRBV30 to TRBJ2-2; possibly TRBD2 for D (6 bases). Trimming took off 4 bases at V and 6 bases at J, with 12 bases between the two ends. This CDR3 region has 13 residues. Looked up from germline, CDR1 is GTSNPN and CDR2 is SVGIG (reference sequence). The CDR3 here is CAWTVWGAGELFF. For the CDR3, the DNA is TGTGCCTGGACTGTATGGGGGGCCGGGGAGCTGTTTTTT.

The chain couples TRBV27 to TRBJ1-2; D is possibly TRBD1 (5 bases). Trimming took 5 bases from V and 2 from J, leaving 12 bases between them. From germline, CDR1 is MNHEY and CDR2 SMNVEV (reference sequence). This CDR3 region has 14 residues. CDR3 sequence reads: CASSGGTANYGYTF. The CDR3 DNA reads TGTGCCAGCAGTGGTGGGACGGCAAACTATGGCTACACCTTC.

This CDR3 reads CASSPRQNSNNEQFF. The CDR3 nucleotides are TGTGCCAGCTCTCCCCGACAGAACTCGAACAATGAGCAGTTCTTC. The rearrangement links TRBV18 to TRBJ2-1; a weak D match, TRBD1 (5 bases). Trimming shortened V by 6 bases and J by 5 bases, and 17 bases separated the two germline ends. The CDR3 extends over 15 amino acids. Per the germline V gene, CDR1 is KGHSH and CDR2 is LQKENI.

The chain recombines TRBV28 with TRBJ2-7; 11 bases are shared with TRBD1. CDR3 length: 16 residues. V shed 6 bases, J shed 6 bases, and the junction held 13 bases outside the gene matches. CDR1 is MDHEN, CDR2 SYDVKM, per germline. Written as DNA, the CDR3 is TGTGCCAGCAGCCCGAACCCGGGACAGGGGGACTCCGAGCAGTACTTC. Protein sequence: CASSPNPGQGDSEQYF.

This sequence joins TRBV7-8 and TRBJ1-1; D is perhaps TRBD1 (6 bases). Between the trimmed V and J ends, which lost 7 bases and 0 bases, there was a span of 12 bases. Per germline, CDR1 SGHVS and CDR2 FQNEAQ. This CDR3 comprises 14 residues. The CDR3 sequence: CASKLGGVNTEAFF. The CDR3 bases are TGTGCCAGCAAGCTGGGGGGCGTGAACACTGAAGCTTTCTTT.

The chain uses TRBV19 and TRBJ2-3; TRBD1 or TRBD2 may be the D gene (5 bases each). Per germline, CDR1 LNHDA and CDR2 SQIVND (reference sequence). The V end lost 8 bases, the J end lost 0 bases, and 12 bases lay between the germline ends. The CDR3 length is 14 residues. The CDR3 protein is CASSRGDSTDTQYF. The CDR3 region has the DNA TGTGCCAGTTCGAGAGGGGATAGCACAGATACGCAGTATTTT.

The chain links TRBV5-8 to TRBJ1-5; weak D call: TRBD1 (5 bases). CDR3 length equals 15 residues. V was trimmed by 0 bases and J by 5 bases, leaving 12 bases between them. Germline V lookup: CDR1 SGHTS, CDR2 YDEGEE. The CDR3 protein is CASSLGQGGDQPQHF. The CDR3 region has the DNA TGTGCCAGCAGCTTGGGGCAGGGTGGGGATCAGCCCCAGCATTTT.

The chain combines TRBV28 with TRBJ1-2, with TRBD1 identical over 8 bases. The germline gives CDR1 MDHEN, CDR2 SYDVKM. V dropped 8 bases and J dropped 2; count of bases not matched to a gene: 4. The CDR3 totals 13 residues. The CDR3 nucleotides read TGTGCCAGCCGGACAGGGAACAACTATGGCTACACCTTC. Translating it yields CASRTGNNYGYTF.

J is TRBJ1-2 and V is TRBV11-2; D ambiguous. Trimming cost V 1 base and J 5 bases, with 14 bases left between them. The CDR3 is made up of 15 amino acids. Germline lookup yields CDR1 SGHAT and CDR2 FQNNGV. CDR3 DNA: TGTGCCAGCAGCTTAGGACGCGCCCTTACTTATGGCTACACCTTC. Residues: CASSLGRALTYGYTF.

This rearrangement joins TRBV6-6 to TRBJ2-2; D is possibly TRBD1 (5 bases). V lost 5 bases to trimming and J lost 7 bases, with 11 bases between them. Germline CDR1 MNHNY, CDR2 SVGAGI (reference sequence). This CDR3 region has 13 residues. DNA of the CDR3: TGTGCCAGCAGTCGCAGGGAAGGCGGGGAGCTGTTTTTT. This sequence encodes CASSRREGGELFF.